These T cell receptor beta chains were read from a single sample in a study of T cell repertoires in cytomegalovirus infection. Their antigen targets remain unknown. TCRdb re-called the reads with MiXCR, one entry per CDR3 protein. The sample has approximately 110,000 distinct CDR3 sequences, around 29% seen once. The source was CD8+ T cells from cultured PBMCs, collected from culture after CMV antigen stimulation. The receptors come from a human donor in good health (CMV status not recorded). Some clones in this sample may be carry-over from other donors' samples. The CDR3 runs from the conserved cysteine through the conserved F or W. The D gene is left open where the match is weak. Clone size is stated in some rows and not others, as once, few, many or a class when expanded.

TRBJ2-2,TRBD1,few,TRBV27,TGTGCCAGCAGGCAACAGGGGGCGTGGACCGGGGAGCTGTTTTTT,CASRQQGAWTGELFF
TRBJ1-2,-,-,TRBV19,TGTGCCAGTAGTATTTTCCTGGGACAAGAAAATGGCTACACCTTC,CASSIFLGQENGYTF
TRBJ2-3,-,-,TRBV24-1,TGTGCCACCAGTGATTTGTGGGGAGATACGCAGTATTTT,CATSDLWGDTQYF
TRBJ2-1,-,-,TRBV9,TGTGCCAGCTCGACAGGAAACAATGAGCAGTTCTTC,CASSTGNNEQFF
TRBJ1-5,-,-,TRBV7-8,TGTGCCAGCAGCACGGGACTCAACAATCAGCCCCAGCATTTT,CASSTGLNNQPQHF
TRBJ2-1,-,-,TRBV4-1,TGTGCCAGCAGCCAAGAAGGCCCGCCCGAGCAGTTCTTC,CASSQEGPPEQFF
TRBJ1-4,-,-,TRBV6-6,TGTGCCAGCAGTTCCCAAAATGAAAAACTGTTTTTT,CASSSQNEKLFF
TRBJ2-3,-,-,TRBV5-4,TGTGCCAGCAGCTTGGGTCCGTTCCTCACAGATACGCAGTATTTT,CASSLGPFLTDTQYF
TRBJ2-4,-,many,TRBV27,TGTGCCAGCAGTTCTTCTAGGGGTAGGCACATTCAGTACTTC,CASSSSRGRHIQYF
TRBJ2-5,TRBD2,many,TRBV9,TGTGCCAGCAGCACAGGGGCTAGCGGGGGGGCCCTACAAGAGACCCAGTACTTC,CASSTGASGGALQETQYF
TRBJ2-3,-,-,TRBV10-3,TGTGCCATGCTTCTAGAAACCACAGATACGCAGTATTTT,CAMLLETTDTQYF
TRBJ2-3,TRBD2,few,TRBV6-5,TGTGCCAGCAGTTACTCGAGCGGGGGCACAGATACGCAGTATTTT,CASSYSSGGTDTQYF
TRBJ1-1,TRBD1,many,TRBV19,TGTGCCAGTAGTATAGGGACAGGGACCACTGAAGCTTTCTTT,CASSIGTGTTEAFF
TRBJ2-1,TRBD1,-,TRBV7-6,TGTGCCAGCAGCTTAGCGCTTAGGGACAGGGTAAAGAATGAGCAGTTCTTC,CASSLALRDRVKNEQFF
TRBJ2-2,-,-,TRBV27,TGTGCCAGCAGTTTGGCCAAGACGAACACCGGGGAGCTGTTTTTT,CASSLAKTNTGELFF
TRBJ2-7,-,few,TRBV27,TGTGCCAGCAGTTTGGGACACACCTACGAGCAGTACTTC,CASSLGHTYEQYF
TRBJ1-1,-,many,TRBV7-9,TGTGCCAGCAGCTTAGTGACGGGGATGAACACTGAAGCTTTCTTT,CASSLVTGMNTEAFF
TRBJ2-1,-,-,TRBV19,TGTGCCAGTAGTATAGCAGGGGACTCCTACAATGAGCAGTTCTTC,CASSIAGDSYNEQFF
TRBJ2-7,-,-,TRBV7-6,TGTGCCAGCAGCTCTCTTTTGGGGGCCTACGAGCAGTACTTC,CASSSLLGAYEQYF
TRBJ1-5,-,few,TRBV27,TGTGCCAGCAGTTTAGGGCACTATAGCAATCAGCCCCAGCATTTT,CASSLGHYSNQPQHF
TRBJ1-5,-,few,TRBV18,TGTGCCAGCTCACCAGAGACTTCTCAGCCCCAGCATTTT,CASSPETSQPQHF
TRBJ1-1,-,-,TRBV5-4,TGTGCCAGCAGCTTGGTAGAGGGTAGTGCAGTTGAAGCTTTCTTT,CASSLVEGSAVEAFF
TRBJ1-1,-,-,TRBV2,TGTGCCCGGCGACAAATGAACACTGAAGCTTTCTTT,CARRQMNTEAFF
TRBJ2-3,-,many,TRBV12-3/TRBV12-4,TGTGCCAGCAGTTTATTTGAGGGGGGGGCAGATACGCAGTATTTT,CASSLFEGGADTQYF
TRBJ1-4,-,few,TRBV19,TGTGCCAGTAGTATGAATGAAGCGAAAAAACTGTTTTTT,CASSMNEAKKLFF
TRBJ2-7,TRBD2,-,TRBV7-9,TGTGCCAGCAGCTCGCGCTTTCGGACTAGCGGGGGGGCCTACGAGCAGTACTTC,CASSSRFRTSGGAYEQYF
TRBJ2-7,TRBD2,-,TRBV6-5,TGTGCCAGCAGTTACGGGACTAGCGGGGACTACGAGCAGTACTTC,CASSYGTSGDYEQYF
TRBJ1-2,-,-,TRBV20-1,TGCAGTGCCTCCGGTTGGCAGGACACTAACTATGGCTACACCTTC,CSASGWQDTNYGYTF
TRBJ1-1,-,many,TRBV6-2/TRBV6-3,TGTGCCAGCAGTTACACCGTGGGGGCAAGTATAAATGAAGCTTTCTTT,CASSYTVGASINEAFF
TRBJ2-7,-,many,TRBV5-5,TGTGCCAGCAGCTTAGGCCAGGGTCTTTCCTACGAGCAGTACTTC,CASSLGQGLSYEQYF
TRBJ2-5,-,many,TRBV7-2,TGTGCCAGCAGCTTAGTAGGGCTAGAATGGGACTACCAAGAGACCCAGTACTTC,CASSLVGLEWDYQETQYF
TRBJ1-1,TRBD1,-,TRBV20-1,TGCAGTGCTAGAGATCGGGACAGGGGGCCAACTGAAGCTTTCTTT,CSARDRDRGPTEAFF
TRBJ1-4,-,few,TRBV2,TGTGCCAGCAGTGGAACACCTCGGGACGGAACTAATGAAAAACTGTTTTTT,CASSGTPRDGTNEKLFF
TRBJ1-6,-,many,TRBV6-1,TGTGCCAGCAGTGAAGTGGACTCGGCCAATTCACCCCTCCACTTT,CASSEVDSANSPLHF
TRBJ2-7,-,many,TRBV7-8,TGTGCCAGCAGGCCGGGACACCTTTACGAGCAGTACTTC,CASRPGHLYEQYF
TRBJ2-5,TRBD2,-,TRBV6-1,TGTGCCAGCAGCCATACCGGGACTAGCGGGGGCGAACAAGAGACCCAGTACTTC,CASSHTGTSGGEQETQYF
TRBJ2-7,TRBD1,-,TRBV19,TGTGCCAGTACCCTAGGACAGGGGAATTCCTACGAGCAGTACTTC,CASTLGQGNSYEQYF
TRBJ1-5,-,-,TRBV2,TGTGCCAGCAGTGTTTTACAGGGCAATCAGCCCCAGCATTTT,CASSVLQGNQPQHF
TRBJ2-5,TRBD1,-,TRBV6-6,TGTGCCAGCAGGAAGGGACAGGGGGGAGAGACCCAGTACTTC,CASRKGQGGETQYF
TRBJ2-3,-,many,TRBV7-6,TGTGCCAGCAGCTTAGGAGTGGGGGCAGATACGCAGTATTTT,CASSLGVGADTQYF
TRBJ2-3,TRBD2,once,TRBV5-1,TGCGCCAGCAGCCCACAGCGGGGGGAATGGACAGATACGCAGTATTTT,CASSPQRGEWTDTQYF
TRBJ2-5,-,few,TRBV7-6,TGTGCCAGCAGCCCGACTAGTTTTCAAGAGACCCAGTACTTC,CASSPTSFQETQYF
TRBJ2-2,-,few,TRBV5-4,TGTGCCAGCAGCCTGAGAGGTTTCGGCACCGGGGAGCTGTTTTTT,CASSLRGFGTGELFF
TRBJ2-7,-,-,TRBV2,TGTGCCAGCAAAATAGGGGTAGCCTACGAGCAGTACTTC,CASKIGVAYEQYF
TRBJ1-3,-,-,TRBV7-6,TGTGCCAGCAGCTTAGACAGTGGAAACACCATATATTTT,CASSLDSGNTIYF
TRBJ1-3,TRBD1,-,TRBV5-4,TGTGCCAGCAGGCGCGGGACAGGGGGAGGAAACACCATATATTTT,CASRRGTGGGNTIYF
TRBJ1-3,-,many,TRBV7-2,TGTGCCAGCAGCCGTTTCTCGGGACTGAGCTCTGGAAACACCATATATTTT,CASSRFSGLSSGNTIYF
TRBJ2-5,TRBD2,-,TRBV7-2,TGTGCCAGCAGCTCTAGGACGGCGGGGGAAGAGACCCAGTACTTC,CASSSRTAGEETQYF
TRBJ2-2,-,once,TRBV12-3/TRBV12-4,TGTGGCTGGAGGGGGGACACCGGGGAGCTGTTTTTT,CGWRGDTGELFF
TRBJ2-7,TRBD1,few,TRBV19,TGTGCCAGTACCCCCGGGACAGGGTCCCTCTACGAGCAGTACTTC,CASTPGTGSLYEQYF
TRBJ2-5,TRBD1,-,TRBV13,TGTGCCAGCAGCACGGGACAGGGGGGAGGAGAGACCCAGTACTTC,CASSTGQGGGETQYF
TRBJ1-4,-,few,TRBV7-6,TGTGCCAGCAGCTTAGCCGAGGGGGAAATCATTAATGAAAAACTGTTTTTT,CASSLAEGEIINEKLFF
TRBJ2-5,-,few,TRBV28,TGTGCCAGCAGTTTAATGTGGTACCAAGAGACCCAGTACTTC,CASSLMWYQETQYF
TRBJ2-7,-,medium-sized,TRBV7-2,TGTGCCAGCAGCCCCGTTTCCGGGTACTACGAGCAGTACTTC,CASSPVSGYYEQYF
TRBJ2-3,-,few,TRBV9,TGTGCCAGCAGCGTAGTTGGCGGGGGCACAGATACGCAGTATTTT,CASSVVGGGTDTQYF